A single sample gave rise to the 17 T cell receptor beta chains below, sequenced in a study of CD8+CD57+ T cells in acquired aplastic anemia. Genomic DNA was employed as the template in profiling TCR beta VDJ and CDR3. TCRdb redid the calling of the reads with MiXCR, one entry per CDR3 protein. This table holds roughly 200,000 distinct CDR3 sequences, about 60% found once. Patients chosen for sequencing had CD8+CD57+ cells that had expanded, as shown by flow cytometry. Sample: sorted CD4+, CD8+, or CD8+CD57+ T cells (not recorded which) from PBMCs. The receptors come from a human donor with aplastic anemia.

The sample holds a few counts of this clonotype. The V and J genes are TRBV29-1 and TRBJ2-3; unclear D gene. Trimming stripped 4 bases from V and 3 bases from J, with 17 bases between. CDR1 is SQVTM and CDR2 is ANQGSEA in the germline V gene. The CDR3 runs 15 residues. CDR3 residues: CSVVPSPMGTDTQYF. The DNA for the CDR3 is TGCAGCGTTGTGCCCTCTCCCATGGGGACAGATACGCAGTATTTT.

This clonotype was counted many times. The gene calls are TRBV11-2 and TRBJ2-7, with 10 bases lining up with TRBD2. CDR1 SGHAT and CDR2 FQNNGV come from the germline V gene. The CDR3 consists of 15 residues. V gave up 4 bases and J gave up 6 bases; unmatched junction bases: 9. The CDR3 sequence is CASSYPGLATSEQYF. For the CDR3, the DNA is TGTGCCAGCAGCTACCCGGGACTAGCGACCTCCGAGCAGTACTTC.

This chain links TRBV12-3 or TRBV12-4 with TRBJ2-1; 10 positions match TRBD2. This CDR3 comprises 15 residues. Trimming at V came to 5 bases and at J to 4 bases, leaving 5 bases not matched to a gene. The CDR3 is CASSGTSGVYNEQFF. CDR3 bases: TGTGCCAGCAGTGGAACTAGCGGGGTGTACAATGAGCAGTTCTTC.

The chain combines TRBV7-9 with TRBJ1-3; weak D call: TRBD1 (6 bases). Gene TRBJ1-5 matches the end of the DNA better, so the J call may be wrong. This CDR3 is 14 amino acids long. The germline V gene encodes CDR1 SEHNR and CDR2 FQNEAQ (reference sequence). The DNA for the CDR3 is TGTGCCAGCAGCTTGGACAGTCCATATCAGCCCCAGCATTTT. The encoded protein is CASSLDSPYQPQHF.

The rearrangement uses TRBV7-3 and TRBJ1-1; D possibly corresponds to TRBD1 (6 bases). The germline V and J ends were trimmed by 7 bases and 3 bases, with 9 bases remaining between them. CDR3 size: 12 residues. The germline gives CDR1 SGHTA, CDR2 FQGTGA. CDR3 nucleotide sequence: TGTGCCAGCAACAGGGCCGACACTGAAGCTTTCTTT. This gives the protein CASNRADTEAFF.

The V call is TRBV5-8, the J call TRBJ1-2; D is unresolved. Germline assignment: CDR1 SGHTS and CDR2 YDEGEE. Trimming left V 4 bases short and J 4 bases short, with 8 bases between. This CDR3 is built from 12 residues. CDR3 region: CASSLWGYGYTF. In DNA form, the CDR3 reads TGTGCCAGCAGCCTCTGGGGCTATGGCTACACCTTC.

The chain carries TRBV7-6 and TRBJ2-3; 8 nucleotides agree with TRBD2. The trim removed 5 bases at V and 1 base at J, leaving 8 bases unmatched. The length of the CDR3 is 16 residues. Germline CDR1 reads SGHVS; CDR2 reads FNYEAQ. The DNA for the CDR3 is TGTGCCAGCAGCGGTGCGGGGGGAGTGGGCACAGATACGCAGTATTTT. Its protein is CASSGAGGVGTDTQYF. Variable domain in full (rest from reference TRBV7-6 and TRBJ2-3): GAGVSQSPRYKVTKRGQDVALRCDPISGHVSLYWYRQALGQGPEFLTYFNYEAQQDKSGLPNDRFSAERPEGSISTLTIQRTEQRDSAMYRCASSGAGGVGTDTQYFGPGTRLTVL.

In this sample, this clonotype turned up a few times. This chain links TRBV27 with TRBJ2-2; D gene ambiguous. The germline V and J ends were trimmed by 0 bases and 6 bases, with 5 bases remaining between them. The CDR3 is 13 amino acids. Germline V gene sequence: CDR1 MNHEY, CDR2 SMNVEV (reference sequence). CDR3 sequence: CASSLSGSGELFF. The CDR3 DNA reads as TGTGCCAGCAGTTTATCAGGGTCCGGGGAGCTGTTTTTT.

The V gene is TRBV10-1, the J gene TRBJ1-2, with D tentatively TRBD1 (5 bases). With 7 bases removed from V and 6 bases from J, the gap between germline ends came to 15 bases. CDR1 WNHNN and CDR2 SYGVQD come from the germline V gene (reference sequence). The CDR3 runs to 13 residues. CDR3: CASIGWQGNGYTF. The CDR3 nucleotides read TGCGCCAGCATAGGCTGGCAGGGAAATGGCTACACCTTC.

CDR3 protein: CASSLAGGNHYGYTF. In DNA, the CDR3 is TGTGCCAGCAGCTTAGCAGGGGGCAATCACTATGGCTACACCTTC. The chain carries TRBV7-2 and TRBJ1-2; TRBD1 matches 7 bases. V lost 0 bases and J lost 3; bases outside the gene matches: 4. The CDR3 has 15 amino acids. Germline V gene data show CDR1 as SGHTA and CDR2 as FQGNSA. The entire variable domain, with the rest obtained from reference TRBV7-2 and TRBJ1-2, is as follows: GAGVSQSPSNKVTEKGKDVELRCDPISGHTALYWYRQSLGQGLEFLIYFQGNSAPDKSGLPSDRFSAERTGGSVSTLTIQRTQQEDSAVYLCASSLAGGNHYGYTFGSGTRLTVV.

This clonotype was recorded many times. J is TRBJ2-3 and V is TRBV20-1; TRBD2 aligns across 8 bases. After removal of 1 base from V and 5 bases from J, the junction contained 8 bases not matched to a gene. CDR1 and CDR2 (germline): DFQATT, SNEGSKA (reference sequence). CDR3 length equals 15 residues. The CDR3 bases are TGCAGTGCTAGAGGACCGGGGGCGGGGGGAGATACGCAGTATTTT. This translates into CSARGPGAGGDTQYF.

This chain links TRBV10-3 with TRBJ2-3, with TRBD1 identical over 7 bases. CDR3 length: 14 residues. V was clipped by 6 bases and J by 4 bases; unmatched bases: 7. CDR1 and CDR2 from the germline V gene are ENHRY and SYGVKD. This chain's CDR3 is CAIRAGGAADTQYF. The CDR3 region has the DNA TGTGCCATCAGGGCAGGGGGAGCAGCAGATACGCAGTATTTT.

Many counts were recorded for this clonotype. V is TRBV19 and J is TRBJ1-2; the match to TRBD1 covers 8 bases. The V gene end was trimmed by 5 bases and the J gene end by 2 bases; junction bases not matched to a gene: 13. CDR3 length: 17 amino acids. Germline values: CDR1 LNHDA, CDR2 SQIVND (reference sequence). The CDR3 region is CASSSRPGQDKNYGYTF. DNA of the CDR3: TGTGCCAGTAGTTCGAGACCGGGACAGGACAAAAACTATGGCTACACCTTC.

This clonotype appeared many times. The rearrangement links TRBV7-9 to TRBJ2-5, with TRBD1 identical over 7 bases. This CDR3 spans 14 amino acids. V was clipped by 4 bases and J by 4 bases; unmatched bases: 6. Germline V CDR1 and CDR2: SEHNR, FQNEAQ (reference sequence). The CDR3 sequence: CASSYIGGRETQYF. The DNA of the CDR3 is TGTGCCAGCAGCTACATAGGGGGCAGAGAGACCCAGTACTTC.

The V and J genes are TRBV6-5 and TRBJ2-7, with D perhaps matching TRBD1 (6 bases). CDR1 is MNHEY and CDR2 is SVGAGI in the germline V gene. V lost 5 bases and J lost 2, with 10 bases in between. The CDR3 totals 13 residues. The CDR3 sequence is CASSNRDPYEQYF. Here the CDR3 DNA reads TGTGCCAGCAGTAACAGGGACCCCTACGAGCAGTACTTC.

CDR3 residues: CASSLTGGNGYTF. For the CDR3, the DNA is TGTGCCAGCAGTTTGACAGGGGGTAATGGCTACACCTTC. The chain joins TRBV6-1 to TRBJ1-2, with 9 bases fitting TRBD1. Germline assignment: CDR1 MNHNS and CDR2 SASEGT. The CDR3 runs 13 residues. V dropped 5 bases and J dropped 6; count of bases not matched to a gene: 4.

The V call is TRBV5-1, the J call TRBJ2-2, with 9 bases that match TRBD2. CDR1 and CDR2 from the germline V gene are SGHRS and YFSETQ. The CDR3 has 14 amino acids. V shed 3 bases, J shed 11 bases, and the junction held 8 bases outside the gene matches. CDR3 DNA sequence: TGCGCCAGCAGCTGGGCGGGGGGGTCCTACGAGCTGTTTTTT. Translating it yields CASSWAGGSYELFF.